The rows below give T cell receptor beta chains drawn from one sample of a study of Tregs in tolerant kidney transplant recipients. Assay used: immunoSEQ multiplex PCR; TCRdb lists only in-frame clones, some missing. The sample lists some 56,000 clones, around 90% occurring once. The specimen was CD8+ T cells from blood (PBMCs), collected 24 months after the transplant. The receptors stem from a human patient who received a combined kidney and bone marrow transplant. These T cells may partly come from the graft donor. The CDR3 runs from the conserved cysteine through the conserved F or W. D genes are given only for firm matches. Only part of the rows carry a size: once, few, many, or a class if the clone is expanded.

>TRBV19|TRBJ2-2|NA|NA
TGTGCCAGTAGCCTTACATTGGCCGGGGAGCTGTTTTTT
CASSLTLAGELFF
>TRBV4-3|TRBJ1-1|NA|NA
TGCGCCAGCAGCCAATCACAGGGATTGAACACTGAAGCTTTCTTT
CASSQSQGLNTEAFF
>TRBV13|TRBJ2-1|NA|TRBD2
TGTGCCAGCAGCCCGGGACTAGCGGGGGGGTTCTCCTACAATGAGCAGTTCTTC
CASSPGLAGGFSYNEQFF
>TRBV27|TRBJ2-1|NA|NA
TGTGCCAGCAGTTTATCGGAGAACAATGAGCAGTTCTTC
CASSLSENNEQFF
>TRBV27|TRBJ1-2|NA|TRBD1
TGTGCCAGCAGTTTAGTACAGGGGGCTAACTATGGCTACACCTTC
CASSLVQGANYGYTF
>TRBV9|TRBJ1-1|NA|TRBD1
TGTGCCAGCAGCGTAGCTGGGGCAGGGGGCGATACTGAAGCTTTCTTT
CASSVAGAGGDTEAFF
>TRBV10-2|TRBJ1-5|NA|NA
TGCGCCAGCAGTGTCGGGTCTCAGCCCCAGCATTTT
CASSVGSQPQHF
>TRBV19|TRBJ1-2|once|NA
TGTGCCAGTAGTCACGGGACATCAAATAGGCATGGCTACACCTTC
CASSHGTSNRHGYTF
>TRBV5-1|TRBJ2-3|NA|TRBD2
TGCGCCAGCAGCTTCGCGACTAGCGGGGGGACAGATACGCAGTATTTT
CASSFATSGGTDTQYF
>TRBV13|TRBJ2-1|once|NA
TGTGCCAGCAGCCTATACAGGACCAATGAGCAGTTCTTC
CASSLYRTNEQFF
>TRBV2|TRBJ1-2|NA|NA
TGTGCCAGCAGTGACACAGACTATGGCTACACCTTC
CASSDTDYGYTF
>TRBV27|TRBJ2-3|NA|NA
TGTGCCAGCAGTTCTGTCAGAAGCACAGATACGCAGTATTTT
CASSSVRSTDTQYF
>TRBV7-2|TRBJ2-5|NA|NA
TGTGCCAGCAGCTTAGTACAGTTCCAAGAGACCCAGTACTTC
CASSLVQFQETQYF
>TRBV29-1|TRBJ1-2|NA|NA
TGCAGCGTTCCATCAACAGGGACATCCCGTGGCTACACCTTC
CSVPSTGTSRGYTF
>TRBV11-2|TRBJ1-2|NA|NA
TGTGCCAGCAGCTTTGTTGGTCCAGGGCAGGTCCATGGCTACACCTTC
CASSFVGPGQVHGYTF
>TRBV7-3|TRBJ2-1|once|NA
TGTGCCAGCAGCGACTACAACGGGGATGAGCAGTTCTTC
CASSDYNGDEQFF
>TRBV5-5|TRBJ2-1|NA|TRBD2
TGTGCCAGCAGCTTGGAGGGTCTAGCGGGAGCCCTTGAGCAGTTCTTC
CASSLEGLAGALEQFF
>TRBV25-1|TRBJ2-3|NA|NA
TGTGCCAGCAGTCCCGCGGGGTACACAGATACGCAGTATTTT
CASSPAGYTDTQYF
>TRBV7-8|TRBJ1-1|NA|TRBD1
TGTGCCAGCAGCCTAAGACAGGGTTTGAGCACTGAAGCTTTCTTT
CASSLRQGLSTEAFF
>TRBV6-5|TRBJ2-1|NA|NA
TGTGCCAGCAGTTACTCGCAGATTTCCTACAATGAGCAGTTCTTC
CASSYSQISYNEQFF
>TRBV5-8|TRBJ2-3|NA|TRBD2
TGTGCCAGCAGCGCGGCTAGCGGGGGGGCGGATACGCAGTATTTT
CASSAASGGADTQYF
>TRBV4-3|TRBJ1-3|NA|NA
TGCGCCAGCAGCCAGGAACAGGGAAACACCATATATTTT
CASSQEQGNTIYF
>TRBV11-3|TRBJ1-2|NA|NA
TGTGCCAGCAGCTCCCGAAACAGGGAATCCCCCTATGGCTACACCTTC
CASSSRNRESPYGYTF
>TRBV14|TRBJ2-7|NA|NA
TGTGCCAGCAAGGGGCGTTTCCGATGGGGTTACGAGCAGTACTTC
CASKGRFRWGYEQYF
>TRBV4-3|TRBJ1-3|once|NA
TGCGCCAGCAGCCAAGATAGCGGAGGGACTGGAAACACCATATATTTT
CASSQDSGGTGNTIYF
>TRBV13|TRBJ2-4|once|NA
TGTGCCAGCAGCCTCGGGTCCCTTCTAGCCAAAAACATTCAGTACTTC
CASSLGSLLAKNIQYF
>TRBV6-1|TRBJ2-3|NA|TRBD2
TGTGCCAGCAGTGACGGGAGGGACACAGATACGCAGTATTTT
CASSDGRDTDTQYF
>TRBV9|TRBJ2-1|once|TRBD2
TGTGCCAGCAGCCACCGACTAGCGGGAGGGCCCTACAATGAGCAGTTCTTC
CASSHRLAGGPYNEQFF